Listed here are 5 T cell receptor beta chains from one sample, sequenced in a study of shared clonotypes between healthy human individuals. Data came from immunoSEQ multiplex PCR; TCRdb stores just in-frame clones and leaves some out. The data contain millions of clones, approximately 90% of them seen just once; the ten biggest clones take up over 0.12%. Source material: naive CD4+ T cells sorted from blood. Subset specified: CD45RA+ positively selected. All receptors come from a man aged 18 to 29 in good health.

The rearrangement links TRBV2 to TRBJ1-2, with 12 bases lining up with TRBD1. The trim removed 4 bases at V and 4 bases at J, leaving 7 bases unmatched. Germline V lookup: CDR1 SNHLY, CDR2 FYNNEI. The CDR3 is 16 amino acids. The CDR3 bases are TGTGCCAGCAGTGGGGCTGGGGGACAGGGGGCCTATGGCTACACCTTC. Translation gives CASSGAGGQGAYGYTF.

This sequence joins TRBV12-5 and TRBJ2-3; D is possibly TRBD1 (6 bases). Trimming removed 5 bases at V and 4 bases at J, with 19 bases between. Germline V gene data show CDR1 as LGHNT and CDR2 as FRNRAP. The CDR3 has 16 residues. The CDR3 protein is CASGVSHRAGADTQYF. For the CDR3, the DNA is TGTGCTAGTGGTGTAAGCCACAGGGCTGGTGCAGATACGCAGTATTTT.

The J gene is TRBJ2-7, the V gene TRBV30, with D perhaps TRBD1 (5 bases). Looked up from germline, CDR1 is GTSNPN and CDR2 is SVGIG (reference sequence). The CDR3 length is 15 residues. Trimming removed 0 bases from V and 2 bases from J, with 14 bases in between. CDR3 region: CAWSVRGRETYEQYF. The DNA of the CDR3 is TGTGCCTGGAGTGTACGTGGCAGGGAAACCTACGAGCAGTACTTC.

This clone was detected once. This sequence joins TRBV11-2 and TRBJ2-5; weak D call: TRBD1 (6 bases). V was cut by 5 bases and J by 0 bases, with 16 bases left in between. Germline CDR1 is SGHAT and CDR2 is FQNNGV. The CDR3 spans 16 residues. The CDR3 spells CASSRLGQSYQETQYF. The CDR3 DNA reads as TGTGCCAGCAGCCGTTTGGGACAATCGTACCAAGAGACCCAGTACTTC. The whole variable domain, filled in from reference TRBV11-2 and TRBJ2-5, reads EAGVAQSPRYKIIEKRQSVAFWCNPISGHATLYWYQQILGQGPKLLIQFQNNGVVDDSQLPKDRFSAERLKGVDSTLKIQPAKLEDSAVYLCASSRLGQSYQETQYFGPGTRLLVL.

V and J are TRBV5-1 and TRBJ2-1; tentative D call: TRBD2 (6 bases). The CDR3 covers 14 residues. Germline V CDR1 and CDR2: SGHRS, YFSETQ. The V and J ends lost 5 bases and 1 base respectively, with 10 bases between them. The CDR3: CASSPGESYNEQFF. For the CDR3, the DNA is TGCGCCAGCAGTCCGGGAGAGTCCTACAATGAGCAGTTCTTC.